The rows below give T cell receptor beta chains drawn from one sample of a study of T cell changes during pregnancy in multiple sclerosis. Clones were read by immunoSEQ multiplex PCR, and TCRdb kept only the in-frame ones, dropping some. Here the sample spans tens of thousands of clones, 90% to 95% being singletons. This specimen consisted of peripheral blood, obtained in the first trimester of pregnancy. These receptors all come from a female donor with multiple sclerosis, enrolled in a pregnancy study. The CDR3 runs from the conserved cysteine through the conserved F or W. The order of the fields is clone size, V gene, D gene, J gene, CDR3 protein, CDR3 DNA. D genes are given only for firm matches. Size is stated for part of the rows, as once, few or many counts, or as a class when the clone is expanded.

NA	TRBV30	NA	TRBJ1-2	CAWSGPLGRIYGYTF	TGTGCCTGGAGTGGCCCTTTGGGCAGGATTTATGGCTACACCTTC
NA	TRBV6-1	TRBD1	TRBJ1-1	CASEDRGLGNTEAFF	TGTGCCAGCGAGGACAGGGGCTTGGGGAACACTGAAGCTTTCTTT
NA	TRBV4-2	TRBD2	TRBJ2-1	CASSQERSGEQFF	TGTGCCAGCAGCCAAGAGCGTAGCGGGGAGCAGTTCTTC
NA	TRBV4-3	NA	TRBJ1-1	CASSHTGRTEAFF	TGCGCCAGCAGCCACACAGGTAGGACTGAAGCTTTCTTT
NA	TRBV5-5	TRBD2	TRBJ2-1	CASSLAGLADAYNEQFF	TGTGCCAGCAGCTTGGCAGGACTAGCGGACGCCTACAATGAGCAGTTCTTC
NA	TRBV7-9	NA	TRBJ2-5	CASSRVEGTVGTQYF	TGTGCCAGCAGCCGAGTTGAGGGAACCGTCGGGACCCAGTACTTC
NA	TRBV18	TRBD1	TRBJ1-4	CASSAEDRSNEKLFF	TGTGCCAGCTCGGCGGAGGACAGGAGCAATGAAAAACTGTTTTTT
NA	TRBV19	TRBD2	TRBJ2-1	CASSIGASGSGSSYNEQFF	TGTGCCAGTAGTATTGGGGCTAGCGGGAGCGGAAGCTCCTACAATGAGCAGTTCTTC
once	TRBV5-1	TRBD2	TRBJ2-2	CASSPVGGYTGELFF	TGCGCCAGCAGCCCAGTCGGGGGGTACACCGGGGAGCTGTTTTTT
NA	TRBV9	TRBD2	TRBJ2-3	CASSVGRENIDTQYF	TGTGCCAGCAGCGTAGGGCGGGAGAATATAGATACGCAGTATTTT
NA	TRBV7-3	TRBD1	TRBJ2-1	CASSLPPVGTGWHEQFF	TGTGCCAGCAGCTTACCGCCGGTCGGGACAGGGTGGCATGAGCAGTTCTTC
NA	TRBV4-1	TRBD1	TRBJ1-1	CASSQGQGRAFF	TGCGCCAGCAGCCAGGGACAGGGGAGAGCTTTCTTT
NA	TRBV27	NA	TRBJ2-7	CASRGDISPYEQYF	TGTGCCAGCAGGGGGGACATCTCTCCATACGAGCAGTACTTC
NA	TRBV7-3	TRBD1	TRBJ1-1	CASSLIGGQGSSQAFF	TGTGCCAGCAGCTTAATTGGAGGACAGGGTTCATCCCAAGCTTTCTTT
once	TRBV18	NA	TRBJ2-3	CASSLVGGSLKGDTQYF	TGTGCCAGCTCACTGGTCGGCGGGTCCTTAAAGGGAGATACGCAGTATTTT
NA	TRBV28	NA	TRBJ1-1	CASSVTGMNTEAFF	TGTGCCAGCAGTGTGACAGGTATGAACACTGAAGCTTTCTTT
NA	TRBV11-1	NA	TRBJ2-1	CASSFGSEQFF	TGTGCCAGCAGCTTCGGGAGTGAGCAGTTCTTC
NA	TRBV5-1	TRBD1	TRBJ2-5	CASSLGQGSRETQYF	TGCGCCAGCAGCTTGGGACAGGGTTCTCGGGAGACCCAGTACTTC
NA	TRBV19	NA	TRBJ1-2	CASSTRAGAQGYTF	TGTGCCAGTAGTACCCGAGCAGGGGCTCAAGGCTACACCTTC
NA	TRBV7-9	NA	TRBJ2-1	CASSPVEAVSSYNEQFF	TGTGCCAGCAGCCCTGTCGAAGCGGTTAGCTCCTACAATGAGCAGTTCTTC
NA	TRBV19	NA	TRBJ2-3	CASTQGPSTDTQYF	TGTGCCAGTACCCAGGGGCCGAGCACAGATACGCAGTATTTT
NA	TRBV5-1	NA	TRBJ1-4	CASSFQGYLREKLFF	TGCGCCAGCAGCTTCCAGGGTTACTTAAGAGAAAAACTGTTTTTT
NA	TRBV7-2	NA	TRBJ1-5	CASSLRGNQPQHF	TGTGCCAGCAGCTTACGGGGGAATCAGCCCCAGCATTTT
NA	TRBV7-9	TRBD1	TRBJ1-1	CASSSQNDRVHEAFF	TGTGCCAGCAGCTCCCAAAATGACAGGGTTCATGAAGCTTTCTTT
NA	TRBV4-1	TRBD1	TRBJ1-3	CASSQAPPGQGGNTIYF	TGCGCCAGCAGCCAAGCTCCACCGGGACAGGGCGGAAACACCATATATTTT